One sample yielded the 18 T cell receptor beta chains listed below, sequenced in a study of immune evolution from preneoplasia to lung adenocarcinoma. The repertoire was sequenced with immunoSEQ multiplex PCR; TCRdb's copy has only in-frame clones and lacks some. The sample lists about 4,900 clones, roughly 80% occurring once. The sequenced sample was FFPE minimally invasive lung adenocarcinoma tissue. The source is a person aged 50-70 years with lung adenocarcinoma.

The V gene is TRBV5-4, the J gene TRBJ2-7; D not resolved. V gave up 1 base and J gave up 7 bases, with 9 bases separating them. The germline CDR1 and CDR2 sequences are SGHNT and YYREEE (reference sequence). This CDR3 contains 12 residues. The CDR3 DNA reads as TGTGCCAGCAGCTTGAGAGCTGGTGAGCAGTACTTC. This gives the protein CASSLRAGEQYF. Full variable domain (remainder filled in from reference TRBV5-4 and TRBJ2-7): ETGVTQSPTHLIKTRGQQVTLRCSSQSGHNTVSWYQQALGQGPQFIFQYYREEENGRGNFPPRFSGLQFPNYSSELNVNALELDDSALYLCASSLRAGEQYFGPGTRLTVT.

J is TRBJ2-7 and V is TRBV29-1; D might be TRBD2 (6 bases). This CDR3 is 14 amino acids long. Trimming pared 6 bases from V and 2 bases from J, leaving 17 bases between. The germline V gene encodes CDR1 SQVTM and CDR2 ANQGSEA. CDR3 nucleotide sequence: TGCAGCGTCCGAGCGGGCCTGGAAGCCTACGAGCAGTACTTC. Its translation: CSVRAGLEAYEQYF.

The chain joins TRBV28 to TRBJ1-4, with 7 bases lining up with TRBD1. This CDR3 comprises 13 residues. The germline V gene has CDR1 MDHEN and CDR2 SYDVKM. V lost 7 bases, J lost 2 bases, and 1 base stayed unmatched. The CDR3 loop is CASIGGTNEKLFF. The CDR3 DNA reads as TGTGCCAGCATAGGGGGCACTAATGAAAAACTGTTTTTT.

This chain connects TRBV9 to TRBJ2-7, with 10 bases lining up with TRBD1. Trimming cost V 3 bases and J 7 bases; bases outside gene matches: 7. Germline V lookup: CDR1 SGDLS, CDR2 YYNGEE. The CDR3 covers 14 residues. CDR3 in DNA: TGTGCCAGCAGCGGGACAGGGGGGCCGGAGGAGCAGTACTTC. Translating gives CASSGTGGPEEQYF. The entire variable domain, with the rest obtained from reference TRBV9 and TRBJ2-7, is as follows: DSGVTQTPKHLITATGQRVTLRCSPRSGDLSVYWYQQSLDQGLQFLIQYYNGEERAKGNILERFSAQQFPDLHSELNLSSLELGDSALYFCASSGTGGPEEQYFGPGTRLTVT.

This chain connects TRBV11-3 to TRBJ2-5, with D perhaps matching TRBD2 (5 bases). V was trimmed by 4 bases and J by 4 bases, leaving 10 bases between them. The CDR3 length is 13 residues. Germline loops: CDR1 SGHNT, CDR2 YENEEA. CDR3: CASSSSGGETQYF. The CDR3 DNA follows: TGTGCCAGCAGCTCGTCCGGAGGAGAGACCCAGTACTTC. Looking up the rest from reference TRBV11-3 and TRBJ2-5 gives the full variable domain: EAGVVQSPRYKIIEKKQPVAFWCNPISGHNTLYWYLQNLGQGPELLIRYENEEAVDDSQLPKDRFSAERLKGVDSTLKIQPAELGDSAVYLCASSSSGGETQYFGPGTRLLVL.

V and J are TRBV6-7 and TRBJ1-4, with D possibly TRBD1 on 5 matching bases. TRBV6-7 qualifies as an ORF whose function is uncertain. This CDR3 contains 20 residues. V lost 0 bases and J 4 bases, leaving 24 bases between the germline ends. Here the CDR3 DNA reads TGTGCCAGCAGTTACTCGTGGGGTTGGGGCTCCGGCGCCGATAATGAAAAACTGTTTTTT. Translation gives CASSYSWGWGSGADNEKLFF.

The V and J genes are TRBV5-1 and TRBJ1-1; TRBD1 is a possible D gene (6 bases). The CDR3 spans 12 residues. Germline V lookup: CDR1 SGHRS, CDR2 YFSETQ. Trimming removed 7 bases at V and 8 bases at J, with 15 bases between. The CDR3 region is CASGTGTTEAFF. In DNA, the CDR3 is TGCGCCAGCGGAACCGGGACAACCGAAGCTTTCTTT.

The gene calls are TRBV19 and TRBJ2-7; D possibly corresponds to TRBD2 (6 bases). Germline V lookup: CDR1 LNHDA, CDR2 SQIVND (reference sequence). The CDR3 runs to 13 residues. Trimming shortened V by 3 bases and J by 6 bases, and 12 bases separated the two germline ends. CDR3 coding DNA: TGTGCCAGTAGTATGAGCCAGGGAGGCGAGCAGTACTTC. Translated, it gives CASSMSQGGEQYF. The complete variable domain, with remaining parts taken from reference TRBV19 and TRBJ2-7, reads DGGITQSPKYLFRKEGQNVTLSCEQNLNHDAMYWYRQDPGQGLRLIYYSQIVNDFQKGDIAEGYSVSREKKESFPLTVTSAQKNPTAFYLCASSMSQGGEQYFGPGTRLTVT.

V gene TRBV30 combines with J gene TRBJ2-3, with D perhaps TRBD1 (5 bases). V lost 2 bases, J lost 3 bases, and 9 bases lay in between. Germline V gene data show CDR1 as GTSNPN and CDR2 as SVGIG (reference sequence). CDR3 size: 13 residues. CDR3 sequence: CAWSLRQTDTQYF. In DNA form, the CDR3 reads TGTGCCTGGAGTCTTCGACAGACAGATACGCAGTATTTT.

J is TRBJ1-3 and V is TRBV19; TRBD1 might be the D (5 bases). V lost 5 bases and J lost 0, with 14 bases in between. Germline values: CDR1 LNHDA, CDR2 SQIVND (reference sequence). CDR3 size: 16 residues. The CDR3 protein is CASSPGTYDSGNTIYF. CDR3 in DNA: TGTGCCAGTAGTCCCGGGACTTATGACTCTGGAAACACCATATATTTT. The full variable domain, its missing parts supplied by reference TRBV19 and TRBJ1-3, is DGGITQSPKYLFRKEGQNVTLSCEQNLNHDAMYWYRQDPGQGLRLIYYSQIVNDFQKGDIAEGYSVSREKKESFPLTVTSAQKNPTAFYLCASSPGTYDSGNTIYFGEGSWLTVV.

The CDR3 reads CASNPTSGVYNEQFF. CDR3 in DNA: TGTGCCAGCAACCCCACTAGCGGGGTCTACAATGAGCAGTTCTTC. The gene calls are TRBV9 and TRBJ2-1, with 10 nucleotides matching TRBD2. CDR1 SGDLS and CDR2 YYNGEE come from the germline V gene. CDR3 length: 15 amino acids. The J segment lost 3 bases and the V segment lost 6 bases, leaving 6 bases of the junction unmatched. Full variable domain (rest looked up from reference TRBV9 and TRBJ2-1): DSGVTQTPKHLITATGQRVTLRCSPRSGDLSVYWYQQSLDQGLQFLIQYYNGEERAKGNILERFSAQQFPDLHSELNLSSLELGDSALYFCASNPTSGVYNEQFFGPGTRLTVL.

The chain joins TRBV6-1 to TRBJ1-2; 8 nucleotides match TRBD1. V gave up 8 bases and J gave up 8 bases; unmatched junction bases: 7. This CDR3 is 12 amino acids long. Germline assignment: CDR1 MNHNS and CDR2 SASEGT. The CDR3 sequence is CASRTGGSGYTF. The CDR3 nucleotides read TGTGCCAGCCGAACAGGGGGATCGGGCTACACCTTC.

The rearrangement links TRBV14 to TRBJ2-1, with 7 positions matching TRBD2. Germline trimming cut 0 bases from V and 9 bases from J; bases unmatched to any gene: 8. Germline-derived CDR1 and CDR2 are SGHDN and FVKESK. This CDR3 is 15 amino acids long. The CDR3 here is CASSQDSRELGEQFF. CDR3 nucleotides: TGTGCCAGCAGCCAAGACTCGCGGGAGTTGGGTGAGCAGTTCTTC. The whole variable domain, filled in from reference TRBV14 and TRBJ2-1, reads EAGVTQFPSHSVIEKGQTVTLRCDPISGHDNLYWYRRVMGKEIKFLLHFVKESKQDESGMPNNRFLAERTGGTYSTLKVQPAELEDSGVYFCASSQDSRELGEQFFGPGTRLTVL.

This clone was seen a single time. The chain recombines TRBV30 with TRBJ2-5, with D possibly being TRBD2 (6 bases). V shed 8 bases and J shed 8 bases, with 24 bases lying between them. The CDR3 runs 14 residues. Germline CDR1 and CDR2: GTSNPN and SVGIG (reference sequence). The CDR3 bases are TGTGCCGGAGGGTCTGCGGCGGTGGATGACACCCAGTACTTC. This gives the protein CAGGSAAVDDTQYF.

The rearrangement links TRBV18 to TRBJ2-7, with 7 bases fitting TRBD1. Germline V gives CDR1 KGHSH, CDR2 LQKENI. The CDR3 sequence is 13 residues long. V shed 5 bases and J 5 bases; nucleotides not matched to a gene: 6. CDR3 bases: TGTGCCAGCTCAGACACAGGGGTCAACGAGCAGTACTTC. This translates into CASSDTGVNEQYF.

This chain joins TRBV6-5 and TRBJ2-7; maybe TRBD1 (6 bases). The CDR3 extends over 13 amino acids. Trimming removed 6 bases from V and 7 bases from J, with 16 bases in between. In germline, CDR1 is MNHEY, CDR2 SVGAGI. The DNA for the CDR3 is TGTGCCAGCAGAAGTGCCGGGACATATGAGCAGTACTTC. It codes for CASRSAGTYEQYF.

The chain employs TRBV5-4 and TRBJ2-5; the D gene is possibly TRBD2 (6 bases). The CDR3 consists of 13 residues. Germline-derived CDR1 and CDR2 are SGHNT and YYREEE (reference sequence). Trimming took off 1 base at V and 7 bases at J, with 11 bases between the two ends. The CDR3 region is CASSLRGAVTQYF. The DNA of the CDR3 is TGTGCCAGCAGCTTGCGCGGGGCGGTGACCCAGTACTTC.

CDR3 residues: CASQGLAGGQETQYF. The CDR3 region has the DNA TGCGCCAGCCAGGGACTAGCGGGGGGGCAAGAGACCCAGTACTTC. This rearrangement joins TRBV5-1 to TRBJ2-5; 16 bases are a match to TRBD2. The CDR3 is 15 amino acids. CDR1 and CDR2 (germline): SGHRS, YFSETQ. V lost 7 bases to trimming and J lost 2 bases; unmatched junction nucleotides: 2. The variable domain in full, completed from reference TRBV5-1 and TRBJ2-5, reads KAGVTQTPRYLIKTRGQQVTLSCSPISGHRSVSWYQQTPGQGLQFLFEYFSETQRNKGNFPGRFSGRQFSNSRSEMNVSTLELGDSALYLCASQGLAGGQETQYFGPGTRLLVL.